This T cell receptor beta chain appears in the sequencing data of a study of vaccination effects on CD4 cells after COVID-19. Findings and limits, study-wide: There were few convalescent patients in the study and no early post-infection timepoints.

Using immunoSEQ multiplex PCR, the repertoire was profiled, and TCRdb retains in-frame clones only, with some absent. This sample has 30,000 to 45,000 clones, with roughly four fifths found just once. A note on this clone: Its cognate antigen is unknown.

The CDR3 consists of 20 residues. J lost 4 bases, V lost 4 bases, and 19 bases had no gene match. From germline, CDR1 is SGHRS and CDR2 YFSETQ. The ViraFEST assay expanded antigen-specific CD4+ T cells with viral peptide pools before sequencing. When around ten days of culture had elapsed, CD4+ T cells were isolated. It was two doses of either the BNT162b2 or mRNA-1273 vaccine that participants received. The source was CD4+ T cells from PBMCs cultured with HCoV-NL63 spike peptides, collected after COVID-19 vaccination. The TCR was taken from a human donor who received a COVID-19 vaccine. Some clones in this sample may be carry-over from other donors' samples. J is TRBJ2-5 and V is TRBV5-1, with 13 bases aligning to TRBD2. The CDR3 loop reads CASSRTLPGLAGLSAETQYF. The CDR3 DNA is TGCGCCAGCAGCCGGACCCTACCGGGACTAGCGGGGCTGAGCGCAGAGACCCAGTACTTC.